This T cell receptor beta chain was found in a study of graft-versus-host responses after intestinal transplantation. This CDR3 region has 15 residues. The ends lost 0 bases at V and 5 bases at J; junction bases unmatched: 6. Germline assignment: CDR1 GTSNPN and CDR2 SVGIG (reference sequence). Sequenced by immunoSEQ multiplex PCR; TCRdb stores in-frame clones only, minus some. The table has around 600 clones, approximately 80% seen once. Lymphocytes from graft epithelium and lamina propria were isolated. This sequence was found in a human patient who received an intestinal transplant, so some T cells may come from the graft donor. The material sequenced was ileum tissue, taken about 250 days after intestinal transplant. The V gene is TRBV30, the J gene TRBJ2-1; 8 bases are a match to TRBD2. The chain's CDR3 is CAWSVLGRVDNEQFF. DNA for the CDR3: TGTGCCTGGAGTGTCCTCGGGAGGGTTGACAATGAGCAGTTCTTC.